What follows are 14 T cell receptor beta chains derived from one specimen sequenced in a study of blood T cells in healthy people across ages. Together with a sample-barcoded 5' primer, a J-beta primer mix was included in a second PCR lasting about 7 to 12 cycles. TCRdb passed the 5' RACE reads through MiXCR, listing each CDR3 protein once. The sample has roughly 1 million distinct CDR3 sequences; approximately 25% are singletons. This sample was shared with a second study, whose subject was T cells of mothers and their children.

Sequenced material: blood. Every receptor here comes from a girl aged 2 to 10 in good health.

The chain is built from TRBV6-5 and TRBJ1-5, with D unresolved. Trimming pared 6 bases from V and 6 bases from J, leaving 12 bases between. Germline CDR1 and CDR2: MNHEY and SVGAGI. The CDR3 is made up of 13 amino acids. The CDR3 DNA is TGTGCCAGCAGCCAACGGGAGTTTCAGCCCCAGCATTTT. This sequence encodes CASSQREFQPQHF.

This chain connects TRBV6-5 to TRBJ1-4; the D gene is possibly TRBD1 (5 bases). The germline V gene encodes CDR1 MNHEY and CDR2 SVGAGI. This CDR3 is 18 amino acids long. V lost 0 bases and J lost 0, with 14 bases in between. The DNA of the CDR3 is TGTGCCAGCAGTTACTCCGGGGCAGCGCTTTCAACTAATGAAAAACTGTTTTTT. Its translation is CASSYSGAALSTNEKLFF.

The CDR3 DNA reads as TGTGCCAGCAGTTTGTTGTTGAGCACAGATACGCAGTATTTT. Its translation is CASSLLLSTDTQYF. This chain links TRBV27 with TRBJ2-3; D unresolved. Between the trimmed V and J ends, which lost 3 bases and 0 bases, there was a span of 7 bases. From germline, CDR1 is MNHEY and CDR2 SMNVEV (reference sequence). The CDR3 totals 14 residues.

The rearrangement links TRBV12-3 or TRBV12-4 to TRBJ1-4; 8 positions match TRBD1. V gave up 6 bases and J gave up 8 bases; unmatched junction bases: 14. This CDR3 has 16 amino acids. This CDR3 reads CASSLTAGTGHEKLFF. The CDR3 DNA is TGTGCCAGCAGCCTCACGGCCGGGACAGGACACGAAAAACTGTTTTTT.

This clonotype was recorded a few times. The genes are TRBV20-1 and TRBJ2-5, with 15 bases fitting TRBD2. The DNA end is more similar to TRBJ2-7, so the J call may be wrong. The CDR3 is made up of 16 amino acids. CDR1 DFQATT and CDR2 SNEGSKA come from the germline V gene (reference sequence). The CDR3: CSAYGLAGGISYEQYF. DNA for the CDR3: TGCAGTGCATACGGACTAGCGGGGGGGATCTCCTACGAGCAGTACTTC.

V usage is TRBV20-1 and J usage is TRBJ2-3; 9 bases fit TRBD2. Germline lookup yields CDR1 DFQATT and CDR2 SNEGSKA (reference sequence). The ends lost 6 bases at V and 4 bases at J; junction bases unmatched: 8. There are 14 residues in the CDR3. The CDR3 region is CSAPASGKSDTQYF. In DNA form, the CDR3 reads TGCAGTGCCCCGGCTAGCGGGAAGTCAGATACGCAGTATTTT.

The V and J genes are TRBV7-2 and TRBJ2-3; D might be TRBD1 or TRBD2, each matching 5 bases. Trimming left V 7 bases short and J 8 bases short, with 16 bases between. Germline V CDR1 and CDR2: SGHTA, FQGNSA. CDR3 length: 13 amino acids. The chain's CDR3 is CASTSQVGVTQYF. The CDR3 DNA reads TGTGCCAGCACCTCCCAGGTGGGGGTTACGCAGTATTTT.

The chain couples TRBV6-5 to TRBJ2-5; D tentatively reads TRBD1 or TRBD2 (5 bases each). Near its end, the DNA agrees better with TRBJ2-1, so the J call may be wrong. This CDR3 is 13 amino acids long. CDR1 is MNHEY, CDR2 SVGAGI, per germline. CDR3 loop: CATRDGPYNEQFF. DNA for the CDR3: TGTGCCACCCGGGACGGACCTTACAATGAGCAGTTCTTC.

Note on this clonotype: This may be a read error: a much more frequent sequence differs by one nucleotide. V and J are TRBV7-6 and TRBJ1-4, with 9 bases matching TRBD1. The CDR3 is 15 residues long. Germline values: CDR1 SGHVS, CDR2 FNYEAQ. This chain's CDR3 is CASSTRDRANEKLSF. CDR3 bases: TGTGCCAGCAGCACCCGGGACAGGGCTAATGAAAAACTGTCTTTT.

The chain links TRBV2 to TRBJ2-5; tentatively, D is TRBD1 (5 bases). The CDR3 runs 14 residues. The germline gives CDR1 SNHLY, CDR2 FYNNEI. Trimming shortened V by 7 bases and J by 4 bases, and 16 bases separated the two germline ends. CDR3 amino acids: CASTRGVQAETQYF. The CDR3 DNA follows: TGTGCCAGCACGCGAGGAGTACAGGCAGAGACCCAGTACTTC.

This clonotype was counted many times. The chain joins TRBV3-1 to TRBJ1-1, with TRBD1 identical over 8 bases. CDR3 length: 15 amino acids. CDR1 LGHDT and CDR2 YNNKEL come from the germline V gene (reference sequence). V lost 3 bases and J lost 1; bases outside the gene matches: 4. The CDR3 loop reads CASSQADRANTEAFF. CDR3 nucleotides: TGTGCCAGCAGCCAGGCGGACAGGGCGAACACTGAAGCTTTCTTT.

This clonotype was observed a handful of times. The chain uses TRBV6-2 or TRBV6-3 and TRBJ2-5; D gene unclear. Trimming took off 5 bases at V and 2 bases at J, with 15 bases between the two ends. The germline CDR1 and CDR2 sequences are MNHEY and SVGEGT. The CDR3 sequence is 15 residues long. CDR3 protein: CASSAHWIVQETQYF. CDR3 bases: TGTGCCAGCAGTGCCCATTGGATCGTGCAAGAGACCCAGTACTTC.

This clonotype was seen just once. V usage is TRBV29-1 and J usage is TRBJ1-2, with D maybe TRBD1 (5 bases). The germline CDR1 and CDR2 sequences are SQVTM and ANQGSEA. The CDR3 has 14 residues. V was pared by 4 bases and J by 4 bases, with 16 bases between. The CDR3 loop is CSVGTPNLPYGYTF. CDR3 DNA sequence: TGCAGCGTTGGGACACCTAATCTTCCCTATGGCTACACCTTC. The full variable domain, rest sourced from reference TRBV29-1 and TRBJ1-2, is SAVISQKPSRDICQRGTSLTIQCQVDSQVTMMFWYRQQPGQSLTLIATANQGSEATYESGFVIDKFPISRPNLTFSTLTVSNMSPEDSSIYLCSVGTPNLPYGYTFGSGTRLTVV.

In its sample, this clonotype was seen a few times. This sequence joins TRBV4-1 and TRBJ1-1, with D perhaps TRBD1 (5 bases). The CDR3 is made up of 15 amino acids. V lost 0 bases and J lost 5, with 13 bases in between. Germline V gives CDR1 MGHRA, CDR2 YSYEKL. CDR3 region: CASSQDNRGWTEAFF. The DNA of the CDR3 is TGCGCCAGCAGCCAAGATAACCGGGGGTGGACTGAAGCTTTCTTT.